Listed here is a single TCR beta chain. What it binds is unknown. Germline V gene sequence: CDR1 LGHNA, CDR2 YNFKEQ. V shed 3 bases and J 5 bases; nucleotides not matched to a gene: 4. The CDR3 has 16 residues. TCRdb re-derived calls from the 5' RACE reads in MiXCR, one entry per CDR3 protein. The sample has 350,000 or so distinct CDR3 sequences, 20% seen once; the top ten hold 20% to 25%. This entry belongs to a study of T-cell memory formation after mild COVID-19. Study-wide points: Clones that contracted from day 15 to 85 were balanced CD4/CD8, while later expanders leaned CD4+. Unconfirmed was the SARS-CoV-2 specificity of second-wave clones that peaked on day 37. Some responding clones appeared in pre-infection memory, suggesting cross-reactive memory joined. CD4+ contracting clones were mainly CM and EM; CD8+ ones, EMRA.

This chain joins TRBV4-2 and TRBJ2-5, with 15 bases fitting TRBD2. This clonotype was sampled from a man aged 18-30 years who had mild COVID-19 (a few samples of this study predate the infection). Cell type and time point are not known. Sequencing was performed on PBMCs or a T cell subset sorted from them (not recorded which). In nucleotides, the CDR3 is TGTGCCAGCAGCCAGAGGACTAGCGGGGGGGGTGAGACCCAGTACTTC. Its translation is CASSQRTSGGGETQYF.